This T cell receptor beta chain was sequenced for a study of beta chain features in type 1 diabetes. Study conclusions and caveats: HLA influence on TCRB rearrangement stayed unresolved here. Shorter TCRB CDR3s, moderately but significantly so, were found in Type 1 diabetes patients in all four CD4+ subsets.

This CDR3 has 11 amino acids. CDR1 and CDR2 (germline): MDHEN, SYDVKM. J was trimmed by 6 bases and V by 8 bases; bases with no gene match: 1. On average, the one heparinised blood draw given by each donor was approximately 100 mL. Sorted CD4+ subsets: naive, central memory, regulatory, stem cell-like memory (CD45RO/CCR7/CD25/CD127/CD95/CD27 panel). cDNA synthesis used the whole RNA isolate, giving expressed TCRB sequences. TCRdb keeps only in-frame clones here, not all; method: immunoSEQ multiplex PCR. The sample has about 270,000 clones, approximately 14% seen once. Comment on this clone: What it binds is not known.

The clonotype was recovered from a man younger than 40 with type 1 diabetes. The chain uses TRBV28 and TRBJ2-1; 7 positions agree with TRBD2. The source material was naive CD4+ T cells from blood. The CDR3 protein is CASSSGNEQFF. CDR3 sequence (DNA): TGTGCCAGCTCTAGCGGCAATGAGCAGTTCTTC.